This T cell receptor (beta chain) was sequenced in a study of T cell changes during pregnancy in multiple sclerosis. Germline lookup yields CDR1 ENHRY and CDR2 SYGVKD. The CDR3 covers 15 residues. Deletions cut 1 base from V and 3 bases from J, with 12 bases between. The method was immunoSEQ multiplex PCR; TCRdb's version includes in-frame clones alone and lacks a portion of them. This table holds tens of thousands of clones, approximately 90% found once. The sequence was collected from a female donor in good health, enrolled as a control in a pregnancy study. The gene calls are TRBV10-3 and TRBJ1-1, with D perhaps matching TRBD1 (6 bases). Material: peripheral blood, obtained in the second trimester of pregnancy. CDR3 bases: TGTGCCATCAGTGAGTGGCAGGGGAGGGACACTGAAGCTTTCTTT. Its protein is CAISEWQGRDTEAFF.